The text below deals with one T cell receptor beta chain. The target antigen is unknown. These data belong to a study of OX40 agonist ivuxolimab in advanced cancers. The wider study: Three patients got partial responses; one had hepatocellular carcinoma and two had cutaneous melanoma. Findings and limits, study-wide: The study observed clonal expansion of CD4+ and CD8+ blood T cells by week 6 at 0.1 to 3.0 mg/kg.

Profiling relied on immunoSEQ multiplex PCR, and the TCRdb table lists in-frame clones only, not all of them. The table lists about 40,000 clones, around 88% of them singletons, with roughly 0.51% in the top ten. Trimming stripped 0 bases from V and 14 bases from J, with 18 bases between. The CDR3 runs 14 residues. The germline CDR1 and CDR2 sequences are LGHNA and YNFKEQ. The clonotype originates from an adult with an advanced solid tumor such as melanoma, head and neck, liver or kidney cancer. The chain carries TRBV4-2 and TRBJ2-3, with D perhaps matching TRBD1 or TRBD2 (5 bases each). The sequences come from CD4+ or CD8+ T cells sorted from blood, collected in a trial of the OX40 agonist ivuxolimab. The CDR3 reads CASSQDGAGTPRYF. CDR3 DNA: TGTGCCAGCAGCCAAGATGGGGCCGGGACCCCCCGGTATTTT.